This T cell receptor beta chain comes out of a study of cytomegalovirus exposure and HLA in healthy donors. PCR was performed using 60 Vbeta and 13 Jbeta primers. Profiled with immunoSEQ multiplex PCR; TCRdb holds only in-frame clones, not every one. The sample lists some 80,000 clones; around 10% were seen once. This clone was picked up a small number of times. Trimming pared 2 bases from V and 13 bases from J, leaving 17 bases between. This CDR3 is 13 amino acids long. CDR1 is MDHEN, CDR2 SYDVKM, per germline. Material for sequencing was PBMCs. The clonotype was recovered from a man aged 60-69 years in good health and CMV-seropositive. The chain couples TRBV28 to TRBJ1-1; D possibly corresponds to TRBD1 (6 bases). This CDR3 reads CASSLRNNPRGFF. In DNA, the CDR3 is TGTGCCAGCAGTTTAAGAAACAACCCCAGGGGTTTCTTT.